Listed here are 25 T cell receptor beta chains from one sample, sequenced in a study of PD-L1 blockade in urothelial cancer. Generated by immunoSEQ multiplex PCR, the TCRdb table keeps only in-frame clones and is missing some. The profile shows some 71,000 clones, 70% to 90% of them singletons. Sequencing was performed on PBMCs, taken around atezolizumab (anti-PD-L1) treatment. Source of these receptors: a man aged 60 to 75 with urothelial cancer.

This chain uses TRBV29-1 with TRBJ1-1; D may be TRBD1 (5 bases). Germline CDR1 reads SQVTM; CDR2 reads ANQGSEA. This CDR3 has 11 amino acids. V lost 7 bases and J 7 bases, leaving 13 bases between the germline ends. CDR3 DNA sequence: TGCAGCGCACAGGACCGATTTGAAGCTTTCTTT. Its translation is CSAQDRFEAFF.

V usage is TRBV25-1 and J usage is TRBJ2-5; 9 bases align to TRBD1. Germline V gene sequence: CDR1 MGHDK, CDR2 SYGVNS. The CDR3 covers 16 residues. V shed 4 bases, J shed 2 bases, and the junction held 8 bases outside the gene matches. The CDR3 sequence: CASSGLDRGFQETQYF. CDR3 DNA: TGTGCCAGCAGTGGCCTGGACAGGGGTTTTCAAGAGACCCAGTACTTC.

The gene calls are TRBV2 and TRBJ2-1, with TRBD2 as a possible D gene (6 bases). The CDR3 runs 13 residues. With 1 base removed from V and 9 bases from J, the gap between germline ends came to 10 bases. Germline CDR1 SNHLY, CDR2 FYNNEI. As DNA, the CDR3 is TGTGCCAGCAGTGAAGAGACCGGGGGTGAGCAGTTCTTC. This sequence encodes CASSEETGGEQFF.

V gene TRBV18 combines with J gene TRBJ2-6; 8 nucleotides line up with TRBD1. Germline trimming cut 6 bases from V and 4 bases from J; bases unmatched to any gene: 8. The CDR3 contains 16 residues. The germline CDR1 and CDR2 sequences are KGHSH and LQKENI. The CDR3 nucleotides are TGTGCCAGCTCCGGAACGCAGGGGGCAGGGGCCAACGTCCTGACTTTC. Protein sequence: CASSGTQGAGANVLTF. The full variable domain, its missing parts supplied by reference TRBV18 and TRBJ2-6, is NAGVMQNPRHLVRRRGQEARLRCSPMKGHSHVYWYRQLPEEGLKFMVYLQKENIIDESGMPKERFSAEFPKEGPSILRIQQVVRGDSAAYFCASSGTQGAGANVLTFGAGSRLTVL.

Here the CDR3 reads CASTGDSYEQYF. DNA for the CDR3: TGTGCCAGCACGGGGGACTCCTACGAGCAGTACTTC. This rearrangement joins TRBV2 to TRBJ2-7, with D perhaps TRBD2 (6 bases). Trimming shortened V by 7 bases and J by 0 bases, and 7 bases separated the two germline ends. The V gene's germline CDR1 is SNHLY and CDR2 FYNNEI. CDR3 length: 12 residues.

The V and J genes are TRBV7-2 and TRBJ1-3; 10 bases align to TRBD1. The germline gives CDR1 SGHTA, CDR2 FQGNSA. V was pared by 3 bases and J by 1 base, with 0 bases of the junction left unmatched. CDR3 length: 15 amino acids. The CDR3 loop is CASSLDRGSGNTIYF. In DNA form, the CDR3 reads TGTGCCAGCAGCTTGGACAGGGGGTCTGGAAACACCATATATTTT.

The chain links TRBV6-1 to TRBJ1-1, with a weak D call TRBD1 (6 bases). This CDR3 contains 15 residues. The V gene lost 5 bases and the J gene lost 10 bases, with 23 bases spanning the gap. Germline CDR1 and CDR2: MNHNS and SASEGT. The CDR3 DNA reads TGTGCCAGCAGTCCCCAGGGGCGGGGGCCTGTTTCAGCTTTCTTT. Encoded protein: CASSPQGRGPVSAFF.

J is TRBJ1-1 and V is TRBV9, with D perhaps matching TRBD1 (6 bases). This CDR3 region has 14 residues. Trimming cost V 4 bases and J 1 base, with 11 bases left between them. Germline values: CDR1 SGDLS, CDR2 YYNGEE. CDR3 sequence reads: CASSLKGQNTEAFF. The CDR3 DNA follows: TGTGCCAGCAGCCTCAAGGGACAGAACACTGAAGCTTTCTTT.

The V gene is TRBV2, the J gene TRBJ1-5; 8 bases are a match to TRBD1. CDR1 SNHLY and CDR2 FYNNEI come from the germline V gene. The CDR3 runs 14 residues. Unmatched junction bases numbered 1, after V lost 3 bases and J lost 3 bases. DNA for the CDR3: TGTGCCAGCAGTGAGGGACAGGTCAATCAGCCCCAGCATTTT. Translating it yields CASSEGQVNQPQHF.

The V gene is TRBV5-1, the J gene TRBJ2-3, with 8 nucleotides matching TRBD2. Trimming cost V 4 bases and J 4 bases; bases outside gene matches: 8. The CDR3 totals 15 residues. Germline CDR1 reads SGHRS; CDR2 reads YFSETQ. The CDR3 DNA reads TGCGCCAGCAGCCGTAGCGGGAAGGGCGCAGATACGCAGTATTTT. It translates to CASSRSGKGADTQYF. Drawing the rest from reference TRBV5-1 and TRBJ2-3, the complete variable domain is KAGVTQTPRYLIKTRGQQVTLSCSPISGHRSVSWYQQTPGQGLQFLFEYFSETQRNKGNFPGRFSGRQFSNSRSEMNVSTLELGDSALYLCASSRSGKGADTQYFGPGTRLTVL.

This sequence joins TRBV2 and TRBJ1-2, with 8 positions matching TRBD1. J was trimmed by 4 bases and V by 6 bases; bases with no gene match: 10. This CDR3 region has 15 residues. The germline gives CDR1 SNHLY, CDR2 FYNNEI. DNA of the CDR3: TGTGCCAGCAGACTTGACAGGGGCTCTCCCTATGGCTACACCTTC. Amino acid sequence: CASRLDRGSPYGYTF.

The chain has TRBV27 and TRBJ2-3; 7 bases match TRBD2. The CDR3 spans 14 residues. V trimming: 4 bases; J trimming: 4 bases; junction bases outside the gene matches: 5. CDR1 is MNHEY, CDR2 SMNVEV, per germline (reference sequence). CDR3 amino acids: CASSSTGGADTQYF. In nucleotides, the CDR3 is TGTGCCAGCAGTTCTACGGGAGGCGCAGATACGCAGTATTTT.

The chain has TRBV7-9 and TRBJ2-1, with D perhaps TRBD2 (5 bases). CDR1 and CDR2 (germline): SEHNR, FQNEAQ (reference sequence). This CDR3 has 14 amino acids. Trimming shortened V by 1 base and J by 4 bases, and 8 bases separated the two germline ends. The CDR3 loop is CASSLGWEYNEQFF. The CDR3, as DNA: TGTGCCAGCAGCTTAGGATGGGAGTACAATGAGCAGTTCTTC.

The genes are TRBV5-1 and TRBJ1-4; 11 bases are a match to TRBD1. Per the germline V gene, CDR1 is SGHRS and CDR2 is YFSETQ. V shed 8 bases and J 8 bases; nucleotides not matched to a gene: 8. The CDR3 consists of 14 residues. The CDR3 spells CARRGTGGREKLFF. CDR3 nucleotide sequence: TGCGCCAGGAGGGGGACAGGGGGTAGGGAAAAACTGTTTTTT.

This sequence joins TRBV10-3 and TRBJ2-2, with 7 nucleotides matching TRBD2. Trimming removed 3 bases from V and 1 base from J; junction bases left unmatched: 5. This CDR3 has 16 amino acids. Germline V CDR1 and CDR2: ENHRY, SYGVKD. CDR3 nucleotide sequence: TGTGCCATCAGTGACGAAGTAGCGGGGAACACCGGGGAGCTGTTTTTT. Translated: CAISDEVAGNTGELFF.

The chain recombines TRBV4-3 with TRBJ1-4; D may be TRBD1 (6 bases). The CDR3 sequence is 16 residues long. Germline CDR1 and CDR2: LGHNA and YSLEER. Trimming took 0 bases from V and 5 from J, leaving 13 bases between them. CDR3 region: CASSQEYQGWNEKLFF. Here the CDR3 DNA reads TGCGCCAGCAGCCAAGAGTACCAGGGGTGGAATGAAAAACTGTTTTTT.

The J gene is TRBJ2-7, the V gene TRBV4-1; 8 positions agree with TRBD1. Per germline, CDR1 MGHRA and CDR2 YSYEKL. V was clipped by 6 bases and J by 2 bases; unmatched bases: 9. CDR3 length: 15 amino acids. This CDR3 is CASRPWTGMTYEQYF. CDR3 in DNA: TGCGCCAGCAGACCCTGGACAGGGATGACCTACGAGCAGTACTTC.

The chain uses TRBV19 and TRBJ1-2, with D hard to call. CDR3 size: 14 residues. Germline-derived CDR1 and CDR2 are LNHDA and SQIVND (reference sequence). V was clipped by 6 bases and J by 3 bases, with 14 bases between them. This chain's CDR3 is CASSGEGGDYGYTF. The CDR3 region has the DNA TGTGCCAGTAGCGGTGAGGGCGGGGACTATGGCTACACCTTC.

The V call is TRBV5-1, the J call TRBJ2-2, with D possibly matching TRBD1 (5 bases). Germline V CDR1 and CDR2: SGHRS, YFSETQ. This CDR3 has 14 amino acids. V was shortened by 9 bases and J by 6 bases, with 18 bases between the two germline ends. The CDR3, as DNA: TGCGCCACTCAGGATATAGGGGTTTCCGGGGAGCTGTTTTTT. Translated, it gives CATQDIGVSGELFF.

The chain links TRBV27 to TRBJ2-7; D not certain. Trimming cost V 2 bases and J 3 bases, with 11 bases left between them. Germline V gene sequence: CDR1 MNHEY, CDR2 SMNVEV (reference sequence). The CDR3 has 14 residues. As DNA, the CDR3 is TGTGCCAGCAGTTTAGGTCATTTAGTCTACGAGCAGTACTTC. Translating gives CASSLGHLVYEQYF.

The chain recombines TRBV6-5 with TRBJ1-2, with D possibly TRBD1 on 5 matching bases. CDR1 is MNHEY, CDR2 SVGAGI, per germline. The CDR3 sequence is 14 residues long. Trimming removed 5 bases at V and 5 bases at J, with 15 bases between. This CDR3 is CASSPVGRDYGYTF. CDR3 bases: TGTGCCAGCAGTCCCGTTGGCAGGGATTATGGCTACACCTTC.

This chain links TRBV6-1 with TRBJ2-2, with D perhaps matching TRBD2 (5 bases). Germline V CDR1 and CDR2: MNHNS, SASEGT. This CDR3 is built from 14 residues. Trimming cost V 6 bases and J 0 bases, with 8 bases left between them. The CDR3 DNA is TGTGCCAGCAGCGGGGAAGCGAACACCGGGGAGCTGTTTTTT. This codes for CASSGEANTGELFF.

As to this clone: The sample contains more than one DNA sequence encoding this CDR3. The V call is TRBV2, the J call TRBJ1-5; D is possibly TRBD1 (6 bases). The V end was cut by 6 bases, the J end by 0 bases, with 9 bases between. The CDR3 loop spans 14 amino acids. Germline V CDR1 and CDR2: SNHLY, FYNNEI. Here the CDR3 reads CASSPGHSNQPQHF. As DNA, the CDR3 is TGTGCCAGCAGCCCGGGACATAGCAATCAGCCCCAGCATTTT.

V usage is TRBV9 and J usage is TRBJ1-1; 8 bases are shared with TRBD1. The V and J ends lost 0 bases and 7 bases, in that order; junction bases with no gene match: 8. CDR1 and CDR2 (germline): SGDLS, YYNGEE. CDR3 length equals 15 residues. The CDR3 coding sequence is TGTGCCAGCAGCGTAGATACAGGGGGTACTGGTGAAGCTTTCTTT. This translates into CASSVDTGGTGEAFF.

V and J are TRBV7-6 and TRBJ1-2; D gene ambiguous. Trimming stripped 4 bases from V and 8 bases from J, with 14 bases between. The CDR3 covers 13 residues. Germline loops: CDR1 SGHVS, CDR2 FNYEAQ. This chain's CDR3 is CASSSNEGYGYTF. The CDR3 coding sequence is TGTGCCAGCAGCTCAAACGAGGGCTACGGCTACACCTTC.